This T cell receptor (beta chain) was captured by sequencing in a study of shared clonotypes between healthy human individuals. The study, taken as a whole, reports: Shared clonotypes: roughly 5% naive CD4, around 3.7% naive CD8, less than 2.5% memory CD4, under 0.45% memory CD8.

The CDR3 covers 16 residues. Germline CDR1 MDHEN, CDR2 SYDVKM. Unmatched junction bases numbered 8, after V lost 7 bases and J lost 1 base. It was into CD45RA+ naive and CD45RA-negative memory subsets that the CD4+ cells were split. Every subset had its genomic DNA shared out evenly among several immunoSEQ plates. Authors' methods: As immunoSEQ supplied junction-only sequences (without quality scores), filtering differed. Libraries were prepared by immunoSEQ multiplex PCR; TCRdb keeps only in-frame clonotypes and omits some of them. Clone size and the V and J calls come from that table; the DNA yielded D and trimming. The sample lists some 1.5 million clones, 95% to 99% occurring once. Concerning this clone itself: Its matching antigen is unknown.

The sample consisted of naive CD4+ T cells sorted from blood. Subset defined: CD45RA+ positively selected. V and J are TRBV28 and TRBJ1-5, with 9 nucleotides matching TRBD1. The receptor was derived from a man aged 30-40 years in good health. CDR3 nucleotide sequence: TGTGCCAGCACCGACAGGGGGTTAAGAAGCAATCAGCCCCAGCATTTT. It yields the protein CASTDRGLRSNQPQHF.